Listed below are T cell receptor beta chains from one sample, sequenced in a study of cytomegalovirus exposure and HLA in healthy donors. Only in-frame clones appear in the TCRdb table, and some are missing; sequencing was by immunoSEQ multiplex PCR. The sample records 200,000 or so clones, 70% being singletons. The specimen sequenced was PBMCs. These receptors all come from a man aged 40-49 years in good health and CMV-seropositive. Each CDR3 is given with its conserved first and last residue. The D gene is left open where the match is weak.

TRBJ2-6 | TRBV7-9 | NA | CASSLDDLGGSGANVLTF
TRBJ1-1 | TRBV6-1 | NA | CASSSRGYVEAFF
TRBJ2-1 | TRBV18 | NA | CASSPPRVQGHEQFF
TRBJ1-3 | TRBV11-3 | NA | CASSSGSGNTIYF
TRBJ1-2 | TRBV7-2 | NA | CASSLDGFGYTF
TRBJ1-5 | TRBV5-5 | NA | CASSLLSNQPQHF
TRBJ2-7 | TRBV5-1 | NA | CASSHGRETYEQYF
TRBJ2-5 | TRBV5-1 | TRBD1 | CASSSPWGQQETQYF
TRBJ2-7 | TRBV28 | NA | CASSTLGTSYEQYF
TRBJ2-5 | TRBV5-4 | NA | CASSRSVETQYF